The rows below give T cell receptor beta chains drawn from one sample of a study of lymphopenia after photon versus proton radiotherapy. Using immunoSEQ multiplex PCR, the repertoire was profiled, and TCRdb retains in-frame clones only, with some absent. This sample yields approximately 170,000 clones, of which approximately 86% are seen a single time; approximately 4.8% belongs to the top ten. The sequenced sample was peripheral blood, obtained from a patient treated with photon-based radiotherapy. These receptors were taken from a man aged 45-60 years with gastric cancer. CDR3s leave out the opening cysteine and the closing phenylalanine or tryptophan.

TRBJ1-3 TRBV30 AWRDRGTIY
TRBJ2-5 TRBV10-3 AISGEGKTQY
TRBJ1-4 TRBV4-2 ASSQDRQGEEKLF
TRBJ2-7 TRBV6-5 ASSYGQLDEQY
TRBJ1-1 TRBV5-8 ASSLGRLRTEAF
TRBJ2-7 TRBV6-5 ASTKGLLSYEQY
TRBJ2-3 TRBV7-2 ASSLAGPDTQY
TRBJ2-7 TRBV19 ASSISRVAGGGEQY
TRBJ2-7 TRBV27 ASSLAGWNYEQY
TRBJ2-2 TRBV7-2 ASSLRAVGGGGTGELF
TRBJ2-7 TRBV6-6 ASSYGRLAGAYEQY
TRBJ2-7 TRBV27 ASSFGRGPVGEQY
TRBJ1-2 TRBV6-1 ASSSRDTGLVT
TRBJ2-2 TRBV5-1 ASSFKDPYTGELF
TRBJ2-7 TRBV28 ASSRGGTGGDEQY
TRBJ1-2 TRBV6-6 ASLDSRTGKGYT
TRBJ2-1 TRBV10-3 AISETQLAGSYNEQF